The clone carrying this T cell receptor (beta chain) appeared many times. The CDR3 length is 16 residues. Germline V lookup: CDR1 MNHEY, CDR2 SMNVEV (reference sequence). V lost 0 bases to trimming and J lost 0 bases; unmatched junction nucleotides: 3. The data are from a study of neurological immune-mediated disorders. TCRdb re-analysed the 5' RACE reads in MiXCR, keeping a single row per CDR3 protein. This table holds about 14,000 distinct CDR3 sequences, around 14% found once. Specimen: CD8+ T cells from blood. This receptor was obtained from a female donor with HTLV-1-associated myelopathy (HAM/TSP). The J gene is TRBJ1-2, the V gene TRBV27, with TRBD1 identical over 8 bases. This CDR3 is CASSLSRTGTNYGYTF. The CDR3 bases are TGTGCCAGCAGTTTATCCAGGACAGGGACTAACTATGGCTACACCTTC.